This TCR beta chain is drawn from a study of early T cells in non-severe SARS-CoV-2 infection. The CDR3 has 12 residues. Germline assignment: CDR1 MDHEN and CDR2 SYDVKM. Trimming pared 1 base from V and 7 bases from J, leaving 7 bases between. TCRdb independently ran MiXCR on the 5' RACE reads; one entry per CDR3 protein. This table holds fewer than 85,000 distinct CDR3 sequences, roughly a sixth found once. The chain carries TRBV28 and TRBJ1-1; D is ambiguous. The source is an adult who was a healthcare worker with PCR-confirmed SARS-CoV-2 infection or an uninfected control (not recorded which). Material for sequencing was whole blood. In DNA, the CDR3 is TGTGCCAGCAGTTTATTCCCCCATGAAGCTTTCTTT. The encoded protein is CASSLFPHEAFF.